This T cell receptor (beta chain) is drawn from a study of T cells after yellow fever vaccination. Study-level results: Most primary-vaccination clones reappeared after the booster (about 95% CD4, more than 70% CD8). The secondary response was weaker, and its peak arrived faster, on day 5 versus 15. Clonotypes found in both CD4 and CD8 compartments made up a small share.

This clonotype turned up a few times. The target antigen is unknown. A 5'RACE template-switching step, the method used to make TCR cDNA, added a universal primer site and UMIs. TCRdb re-called the 5' RACE reads with MiXCR, one entry per CDR3 protein. In the table there are roughly 400,000 distinct CDR3 sequences, roughly a sixth of which are singletons. The CDR3 is 11 amino acids. The germline CDR1 and CDR2 sequences are SQVTM and ANQGSEA. V was trimmed by 4 bases and J by 3 bases, leaving 3 bases between them. The chain recombines TRBV29-1 with TRBJ2-2; D remains ambiguous. The sample was PBMCs, taken before the yellow fever booster vaccination. The receptor's source is a man younger than 35 who received the YFV17D yellow fever vaccine. In DNA, the CDR3 is TGCAGCGTTGTTGACACCGGGGAGCTGTTTTTT. This codes for CSVVDTGELFF.